This T cell receptor (beta chain) was sequenced in a study of shared clonotypes between healthy human individuals. Study results and limitations: At large depth, rarefaction still showed sorted-subset sequencing to be incomplete.

Losses at the gene ends were 5 bases for V and 3 bases for J; bases not matched to a gene: 7. Per the germline V gene, CDR1 is MNHEY and CDR2 is SMNVEV (reference sequence). This CDR3 is built from 15 residues. In the original analysis: ImmunoSEQ sequences covered only the junction and lacked quality scores; filtering therefore differed. Generated by immunoSEQ multiplex PCR, the TCRdb table keeps only in-frame clones and is missing some. V, J and clone size derive from that table, while D and trimming were established from the DNA sequence. Of about 1 million clones in the sample, around 74% are singletons; the top ten hold 1.4% to 1.5%. As for this clone: Its cognate antigen is unknown.

This receptor was taken from a man younger than 35 in good health. Sequencing was done on a sample of memory CD4+ T cells sorted from blood. The sample's subset: CD45RA-negative fraction. The chain combines TRBV27 with TRBJ2-7; TRBD2 matches 10 bases. This CDR3 reads CASSTRASGSYEQYF. The CDR3 nucleotides read TGTGCCAGCAGTACCCGGGCTAGCGGGAGCTACGAGCAGTACTTC.